This T cell receptor beta chain stems from a study of cytomegalovirus exposure and HLA in healthy donors. General study points: Later analysis identified a missense DCLRE1C variant that was linked to TCR beta V- and J-gene trimming. A later examination showed that TCR association rates differed by HLA locus, with DRB1 most and HLA-C fewest. Evidence from a later analysis indicated that most CMV-associated TCR beta chains looked HLA-restricted.

Remarks on this clone: Its cognate antigen is unknown.

This CDR3 comprises 15 residues. Germline V gene data show CDR1 as MNHEY and CDR2 as SVGAGI. V was trimmed by 6 bases and J by 6 bases, leaving 20 bases between them. With 60 Vbeta and 13 Jbeta primers, the PCR was carried out. Sequencing used immunoSEQ multiplex PCR; TCRdb keeps in-frame clones, though not all of them. Altogether about 180,000 clones are present, about four fifths being singletons, with the ten largest covering under 2%. This TCR derives from a woman aged 25 to 39 in good health and CMV-seronegative. V gene TRBV6-5 combines with J gene TRBJ1-2; D gene unclear. Sequenced input: PBMCs. CDR3 region: CASSSNIGLSNGYTF. CDR3 nucleotide sequence: TGTGCCAGCAGCTCCAATATTGGACTTAGCAATGGCTACACCTTC.